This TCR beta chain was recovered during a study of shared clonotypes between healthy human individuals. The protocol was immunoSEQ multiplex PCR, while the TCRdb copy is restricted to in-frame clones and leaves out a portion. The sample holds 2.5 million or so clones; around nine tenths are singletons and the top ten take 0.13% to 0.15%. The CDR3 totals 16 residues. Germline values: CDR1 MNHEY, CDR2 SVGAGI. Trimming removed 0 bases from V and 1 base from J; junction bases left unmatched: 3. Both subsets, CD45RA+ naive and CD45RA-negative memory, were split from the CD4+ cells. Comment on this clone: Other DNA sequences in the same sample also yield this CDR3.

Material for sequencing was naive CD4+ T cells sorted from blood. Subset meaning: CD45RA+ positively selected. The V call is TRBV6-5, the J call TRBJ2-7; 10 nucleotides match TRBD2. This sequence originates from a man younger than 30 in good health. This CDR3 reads CASSYSLAGVSYEQYF. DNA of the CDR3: TGTGCCAGCAGTTACTCGCTAGCGGGAGTGTCCTACGAGCAGTACTTC.